A single TCR beta chain is shown here with its context. These data belong to a study of T cell changes during pregnancy in multiple sclerosis. CDR1 and CDR2 (germline): MDHEN, SYDVKM. The CDR3 is made up of 14 amino acids. Trimming took 8 bases from V and 4 from J; bases not matched to a gene: 5. Sequencing used immunoSEQ multiplex PCR; TCRdb keeps in-frame clones, though not all of them. The sample lists some 41,000 clones; around 90% were seen once. The sample was CD8+ T cells from peripheral blood mononuclear cells, taken in the first trimester of pregnancy. The chain joins TRBV28 to TRBJ2-1, with 10 bases that match TRBD1. The sequence came from a female donor with multiple sclerosis, enrolled in a pregnancy study. The CDR3 sequence: CASATGGAYNEQFF. The CDR3 bases are TGTGCCAGCGCGACAGGGGGCGCTTACAATGAGCAGTTCTTC.